This is a list of T cell receptor beta chains from one sample in a study of shared clonotypes between healthy human individuals. Sequencing was performed with immunoSEQ multiplex PCR; in TCRdb, only in-frame clones are kept and a portion is missing. The table shows more than 2,000,000 clones, with over 85% occurring only once. Sequenced sample: naive CD4+ T cells sorted from blood. These receptors originate from a man aged 18 to 29 in good health. Both conserved end residues are part of each CDR3. D genes are given only for firm matches. Size is stated for part of the rows, as once, few or many counts, or as a class when the clone is expanded.

abundance: NA; d_gene: TRBD2; len: 15; j_gene: TRBJ2-2; v_gene: TRBV5-1; CDR3aa: CASRMVAGDTGELFF; CDR3nt: TGCGCCAGCAGGATGGTAGCGGGAGACACCGGGGAGCTGTTTTTT
abundance: NA; d_gene: NA; len: 13; j_gene: TRBJ1-2; v_gene: TRBV28; CDR3aa: CASSSPPDRGYTF; CDR3nt: TGTGCCAGCAGTTCGCCTCCGGACCGAGGCTACACCTTC
abundance: NA; d_gene: NA; len: 15; j_gene: TRBJ2-3; v_gene: TRBV5-4; CDR3aa: CASSLTLASTDTQYF; CDR3nt: TGTGCCAGCAGCTTGACGCTAGCGAGCACAGATACGCAGTATTTT
abundance: NA; d_gene: TRBD2; len: 14; j_gene: TRBJ2-2; v_gene: TRBV10-3; CDR3aa: CAIKRERDTGELFF; CDR3nt: TGTGCCATCAAGCGGGAGAGGGACACCGGGGAGCTGTTTTTT
abundance: NA; d_gene: NA; len: 13; j_gene: TRBJ2-2; v_gene: TRBV2; CDR3aa: CASSLGNTGELFF; CDR3nt: TGTGCCAGCAGCCTGGGGAACACCGGGGAGCTGTTTTTT
abundance: once; d_gene: NA; len: 13; j_gene: TRBJ2-7; v_gene: TRBV5-1; CDR3aa: CASTNTGGYEQYF; CDR3nt: TGCGCCAGCACAAATACCGGGGGCTACGAGCAGTACTTC
abundance: NA; d_gene: TRBD1; len: 14; j_gene: TRBJ2-1; v_gene: TRBV6-1; CDR3aa: CATTRDRLNNEQFF; CDR3nt: TGTGCCACCACACGGGACAGGTTGAACAATGAGCAGTTCTTC
abundance: NA; d_gene: NA; len: 11; j_gene: TRBJ2-5; v_gene: TRBV18; CDR3aa: CASSDQETQYF; CDR3nt: TGTGCCAGCTCCGACCAAGAGACCCAGTACTTC
abundance: NA; d_gene: NA; len: 10; j_gene: TRBJ2-7; v_gene: TRBV20-1; CDR3aa: CSASTYEQYF; CDR3nt: TGCAGTGCCTCGACTTACGAGCAGTACTTC
abundance: NA; d_gene: TRBD1; len: 17; j_gene: TRBJ1-1; v_gene: TRBV11-2; CDR3aa: CASSLGPRGGMNTEAFF; CDR3nt: TGTGCCAGCAGCTTAGGCCCCAGGGGGGGGATGAACACTGAAGCTTTCTTT
abundance: NA; d_gene: NA; len: 14; j_gene: TRBJ2-7; v_gene: TRBV27; CDR3aa: CASSLGQGTYEQYF; CDR3nt: TGTGCCAGCAGTTTAGGTCAGGGTACCTACGAGCAGTACTTC
abundance: few; d_gene: TRBD1; len: 15; j_gene: TRBJ2-7; v_gene: TRBV5-4; CDR3aa: CASSYPGQASYEQYF; CDR3nt: TGTGCCAGCAGCTACCCGGGACAGGCTTCCTACGAGCAGTACTTC
abundance: NA; d_gene: TRBD1; len: 15; j_gene: TRBJ2-5; v_gene: TRBV6-5; CDR3aa: CASRRDRGRQETQYF; CDR3nt: TGTGCCAGCAGAAGGGACAGGGGGCGCCAAGAGACCCAGTACTTC
abundance: NA; d_gene: TRBD1; len: 13; j_gene: TRBJ1-2; v_gene: TRBV5-5; CDR3aa: CASNSRQGYGYTF; CDR3nt: TGTGCCAGCAACTCGAGACAGGGGTATGGCTACACCTTC
abundance: NA; d_gene: NA; len: 14; j_gene: TRBJ2-5; v_gene: TRBV10-2; CDR3aa: CASSESGRVETQYF; CDR3nt: TGCGCCAGCAGTGAGTCCGGCAGGGTGGAGACCCAGTACTTC
abundance: NA; d_gene: TRBD1; len: 12; j_gene: TRBJ1-4; v_gene: TRBV28; CDR3aa: CASIRGREKLFF; CDR3nt: TGTGCCAGCATAAGGGGGCGTGAAAAACTGTTTTTT
abundance: NA; d_gene: TRBD2; len: 16; j_gene: TRBJ2-7; v_gene: TRBV6-5; CDR3aa: CASSYTDLAGPYEQYF; CDR3nt: TGTGCCAGCAGTTACACAGATCTAGCGGGGCCCTACGAGCAGTACTTC
abundance: NA; d_gene: NA; len: 14; j_gene: TRBJ2-7; v_gene: TRBV7-2; CDR3aa: CASSSTSLSYEQYF; CDR3nt: TGTGCCAGCAGCTCCACTAGCCTTTCCTACGAGCAGTACTTC
abundance: NA; d_gene: NA; len: 13; j_gene: TRBJ1-6; v_gene: TRBV5-1; CDR3aa: CASADSLNSPLHF; CDR3nt: TGCGCCAGCGCCGACAGCCTCAATTCACCCCTCCACTTT